This T cell receptor (beta chain) is from a study of shared clonotypes between healthy human individuals. General study results and limits: Generation probabilities were higher for clonotypes shared across all four sorted-subset donors than for unshared ones.

The V gene's germline CDR1 is MNHEY and CDR2 SVGAGI. Trimming pared 4 bases from V and 5 bases from J, leaving 11 bases between. This CDR3 is 14 amino acids long. Note on this clone: What it binds is unknown.

Healthy adults negative for HIV, lacking recent acute infections or vaccinations, served as donors. This table comes from immunoSEQ multiplex PCR, and its TCRdb copy is limited to in-frame clones, with some not included. Among over a million clones listed, over 95% were seen once. The origin of this receptor is a man aged 30-40 years in good health. The chain carries TRBV6-5 and TRBJ2-2; tentative D call: TRBD1 (6 bases). Input material: naive CD4+ T cells sorted from blood. The subset was: CD45RA+ positively selected. In DNA form, the CDR3 reads TGTGCCAGCAGTTTCCAGGGGAAAACCGGGGAGCTGTTTTTT. Translation: CASSFQGKTGELFF.